Described below is a single T cell receptor (beta chain) sequence and its context. No antigen is known for it. The sample comes from a study of vaccination and CD4 T cells after COVID-19. Across the study: Stimuli were overlapping spike peptide pools of SARS-CoV-2 and three common cold coronaviruses (HCoV-NL63, HCoV-OC43, HCoV-229E). Treatment of control cultures consisted of a CEFX pool, an HIV-1 Nef pool, or no peptide.

Trimming took off 0 bases at V and 1 base at J, with 8 bases between the two ends. The CDR3 consists of 15 residues. CDR1 SGHAT and CDR2 FQNNGV come from the germline V gene. The treatment here: roughly 10-day PBMC culture with coronavirus spike peptide pools or control peptides (ViraFEST assay). ViraFEST used peptide pools to expand antigen-specific T cells and subsequently sequenced their TCRs. An Oncomine TCR Beta short-read assay was used to sequence the DNA from cultured CD4+ T cells. TCRdb itself ran the PCR reads through MiXCR, one entry per CDR3 protein. The table records about 13,000 distinct CDR3 sequences, roughly 48% of them present only once.

This sequence joins TRBV11-2 and TRBJ2-3; D gene ambiguous. The TCR originated in a human donor who had recovered from COVID-19. The sample consisted of CD4+ T cells from blood, cultured in vitro. DNA of the CDR3: TGTGCCAGCAGCTTAGATGAACGGGGCACAGATACGCAGTATTTT. It translates to CASSLDERGTDTQYF.